Reported below is one T cell receptor (beta chain). Its binding antigen is unknown. Per-base quality was not reported, and no clone a single base away is much larger than it. In light of the paper, this sample's time point label describes: eleven to twelve months on ibrutinib. For TCR beta library preparation, 1.5 to 2.5 micrograms of genomic DNA were extracted from the cryopreserved PBMCs. Longitudinal blood samples from CLL patients on ibrutinib monotherapy were analyzed using high-throughput TCR beta sequencing. The patients were enrolled in a single-center, open-label phase 2 trial of ibrutinib monotherapy. The data derive from a study of cytotoxic CD8 clonotypes in ibrutinib-treated CLL (dated by TCRdb to the early 2020s). Concerning the study at large: The cohort included roughly 15 treatment-naive and about a dozen relapsed/refractory patients; around 17 were IGHV unmutated. Response samples were taken after a median of approximately 13 months on treatment, ranging from roughly 6 to 36 months. Cryopreserved peripheral blood mononuclear cells were collected at three points: before therapy, at response, and at either sustained remission or disease progression. Partial responses were observed in about 24 patients and complete responses in 2; after a median follow-up of around 64 months, remission was maintained in approximately 14 patients and progression was observed in about twelve. Patients were still on ibrutinib when every remission and progressive disease sample was collected. Of the approximately 91 people in the trial, roughly 27 had longitudinal samples available. An average of approximately 260,000 productive templates and 80,000 to 95,000 productive rearrangements was obtained per sample. What the authors observed across the whole study: Baseline clonality was found to be higher than that of age-matched healthy donors and was strongly correlated with circulating CD8+ T-cell counts. Lymph node repertoires were not examined, and the timing of sampling was not matched between patients in sustained remission and those whose disease progressed. Public clonotypes were rare and either shrank or stayed stable during treatment, and the rise in clonality at ibrutinib response reflected expansion of private clonotypes. At ibrutinib response clonality went up, during sustained remission it held steady, and at progression it dropped back toward baseline.

On a MiSeq, deep resolution sequencing aimed for a depth between 1 in 1 million and 1 in 200,000 T cells, with each clonotype covered approximately 10x on average. The immunoSEQ hsTCRB Kit was used to generate TCR beta libraries. As for the authors' bioinformatics: Data were analyzed with ImmunoSEQ Data Assistant and ImmunoSEQ Analyzer, with V, D and J genes assigned per IMGT definitions. Clonality, with values ranging from 0 to 1, was calculated as one minus the normalized Shannon entropy of productive rearrangement frequencies. Public clonotype analysis was restricted to overrepresented clonotypes comprising at least 0.05% of each patient's repertoire. Repertoires from 10 to 15 age-matched healthy donors in immuneACCESS were used as clonality controls. TCRdb took this table from immuneACCESS and kept in-frame rearrangements with V and J called. Such tables lack part of the clones; where checked against another copy, unresolved V genes explain under half of the gap, and the rest is unexplained. V and J calls and clone size are copied from that table; D and trimming were computed from the DNA. Counted in this sample were about 50,000 clones; about half of them appeared once. Together, the top ten hold approximately 32% of the sample.

Reading the germline V gene (reference sequence) gives CDR1 LNHDA and CDR2 SQIVND. V lost 3 bases and J lost 4 bases; the stretch between them is 12 bases long. The CDR3 measures 14 amino acids from cysteine to phenylalanine. This entry keeps only the CDR3 DNA: 42 bases, framed from base 1. The sample in question was PBMCs, obtained after 12 months of ibrutinib treatment. This chain is built from TRBV19 and TRBJ1-2, with no D gene named confidently. This TCR was sampled from a human donor with chronic lymphocytic leukemia. The DNA is TGTGCCAGTAGTATTGGTGAAGGACTCTATGGCTACACCTTC. This sequence encodes CASSIGEGLYGYTF.